The 23 T cell receptor beta chains below come from one sample, sequenced in a study of T cell responses to AZD1222 COVID-19 vaccine. The assay was immunoSEQ multiplex PCR, and TCRdb's table has in-frame clones only and misses some. The sample shows roughly 110,000 clones, roughly 87% of them seen only once. Sample: peripheral blood, taken 28 days after the second AZD1222 dose. The receptors come from an adult who received the AZD1222 COVID-19 vaccine.

The V gene is TRBV5-4, the J gene TRBJ2-7, with a weak D call TRBD2 (5 bases). Between the trimmed V and J ends, which lost 0 bases and 1 base, there was a span of 11 bases. This CDR3 spans 15 amino acids. Germline CDR1 is SGHNT and CDR2 is YYREEE (reference sequence). The CDR3 reads CASSLDGRASYEQYF. For the CDR3, the DNA is TGTGCCAGCAGCTTGGATGGGCGGGCGTCCTACGAGCAGTACTTC. Full variable domain (outside the CDR3, taken from reference TRBV5-4 and TRBJ2-7): ETGVTQSPTHLIKTRGQQVTLRCSSQSGHNTVSWYQQALGQGPQFIFQYYREEENGRGNFPPRFSGLQFPNYSSELNVNALELDDSALYLCASSLDGRASYEQYFGPGTRLTVT.

V gene TRBV14 combines with J gene TRBJ2-1; no clear D gene. CDR3 size: 13 residues. V was shortened by 3 bases and J by 7 bases, with 10 bases between the two germline ends. CDR1 SGHDN and CDR2 FVKESK come from the germline V gene. The CDR3 loop is CASSQAAVNEQFF. DNA for the CDR3: TGTGCCAGCAGCCAGGCCGCAGTGAATGAGCAGTTCTTC.

This clone was detected only a few times. Other DNA sequences in the same sample also yield this CDR3. The chain uses TRBV28 and TRBJ1-1; D might be TRBD1 (5 bases). CDR1 and CDR2 from the germline V gene are MDHEN and SYDVKM. The V end lost 4 bases, the J end lost 7 bases, and 13 bases lay between the germline ends. The length of the CDR3 is 13 residues. CDR3 nucleotides: TGTGCCAGCAGTTCATCCGGGGGGATTGAAGCTTTCTTT. Translated, it gives CASSSSGGIEAFF. Supplemented by reference TRBV28 and TRBJ1-1, the full variable domain reads DVKVTQSSRYLVKRTGEKVFLECVQDMDHENMFWYRQDPGLGLRLIYFSYDVKMKEKGDIPEGYSVSREKKERFSLILESASTNQTSMYLCASSSSGGIEAFFGQGTRLTVV.

This rearrangement joins TRBV6-5 to TRBJ2-2; 7 positions agree with TRBD2. The CDR3 totals 11 residues. V lost 8 bases to trimming and J lost 6 bases; unmatched junction nucleotides: 0. CDR1 is MNHEY and CDR2 is SVGAGI in the germline V gene. CDR3 sequence (DNA): TGTGCCAGCGGGGGGGCCGGGGAGCTGTTTTTT. Translation: CASGGAGELFF.

V is TRBV3-1 (or the pseudogene TRBV3-2) and J is TRBJ1-2; 7 bases agree with TRBD1. This CDR3 is 15 amino acids long. Losses at the gene ends were 0 bases for V and 8 bases for J; bases not matched to a gene: 9. CDR1 and CDR2 (germline): LGHDT, YNNKEL (reference sequence). Written as DNA, the CDR3 is TGTGCCAGCAGCCAAGATCATGGACAGGCGCGGGGCTACACCTTC. Its protein is CASSQDHGQARGYTF.

The rearrangement uses TRBV10-2 and TRBJ2-3; D is perhaps TRBD1 or TRBD2 (5 bases each). V dropped 6 bases and J dropped 4 bases, with 11 bases sitting between them. Germline CDR1 WSHSY, CDR2 SAAADI. The CDR3 has 13 amino acids. The CDR3 spells CASRAGTADTQYF. In DNA, the CDR3 is TGCGCCAGCAGGGCAGGGACCGCAGATACGCAGTATTTT.

This clone was recorded once. V usage is TRBV3-1 (or the pseudogene TRBV3-2) and J usage is TRBJ1-4, with TRBD1 as a possible D gene (5 bases). CDR1 and CDR2 (germline): LGHDT, YNNKEL (reference sequence). The CDR3 is 16 residues long. Trimming pared 1 base from V and 10 bases from J, leaving 19 bases between. The chain's CDR3 is CASSQVNTGQARKLFF. CDR3 nucleotides: TGTGCCAGCAGCCAAGTTAATACGGGGCAAGCGAGAAAACTGTTTTTT.

This clone has just a few counts. CDR3 sequence (DNA): TGTGCCAGTAGTATAGGACAGGGAAGGGGGCAGCCCCAGCATTTT. Protein product: CASSIGQGRGQPQHF. The chain uses TRBV19 and TRBJ1-5, with 7 positions matching TRBD1. The germline V gene has CDR1 LNHDA and CDR2 SQIVND (reference sequence). This CDR3 comprises 15 residues. The junction had 7 bases not matched to a gene; V was cut back by 1 base and J by 7 bases.

The V gene is TRBV18, the J gene TRBJ1-4; D gene ambiguous. The ends were cut back, 0 bases at V and 0 bases at J, with 8 bases in the middle. The length of the CDR3 is 16 residues. CDR1 KGHSH and CDR2 LQKENI come from the germline V gene. The CDR3 DNA reads as TGTGCCAGCTCACCACCTAGTACGTCAACTAATGAAAAACTGTTTTTT. This codes for CASSPPSTSTNEKLFF. Combining the CDR3 with reference TRBV18 and TRBJ1-4 gives the whole variable domain NAGVMQNPRHLVRRRGQEARLRCSPMKGHSHVYWYRQLPEEGLKFMVYLQKENIIDESGMPKERFSAEFPKEGPSILRIQQVVRGDSAAYFCASSPPSTSTNEKLFFGSGTQLSVL.

The sample holds one count of this clone. The rearrangement joins TRBV4-1 to TRBJ1-5; D uncertain. V was trimmed by 0 bases and J by 0 bases, leaving 3 bases between them. CDR1 is MGHRA, CDR2 YSYEKL, per germline. The CDR3 extends over 14 amino acids. The CDR3 loop reads CASSQDNSNQPQHF. As DNA, the CDR3 is TGCGCCAGCAGCCAAGATAATAGCAATCAGCCCCAGCATTTT.

The chain uses TRBV5-5 and TRBJ2-5; 13 bases are shared with TRBD2. V trimming: 0 bases; J trimming: 5 bases; junction bases outside the gene matches: 7. CDR1 and CDR2 (germline): SGHKS, YYEKEE (reference sequence). This CDR3 is 17 amino acids long. This chain's CDR3 is CASSLALAGGPRETQYF. The CDR3 DNA reads TGTGCCAGCAGCTTGGCACTAGCGGGGGGGCCACGCGAGACCCAGTACTTC.

The chain joins TRBV5-4 to TRBJ1-5; unclear D gene. The V end was cut by 4 bases, the J end by 6 bases, with 11 bases between. Germline-derived CDR1 and CDR2 are SGHNT and YYREEE (reference sequence). CDR3 length equals 13 residues. Here the CDR3 reads CASSLESGQPQHF. DNA of the CDR3: TGTGCCAGCAGCCTGGAATCGGGTCAGCCCCAGCATTTT.

The chain is built from TRBV10-3 and TRBJ2-2; no definite D call. Trimming removed 3 bases from V and 1 base from J, with 3 bases in between. Germline CDR1 is ENHRY and CDR2 is SYGVKD. CDR3 length: 13 amino acids. CDR3 sequence reads: CAISDENTGELFF. The CDR3, as DNA: TGTGCCATCAGTGACGAGAACACCGGGGAGCTGTTTTTT.

The chain is built from TRBV4-2 and TRBJ1-6; tentatively, D is TRBD1 (5 bases). Looked up from germline, CDR1 is LGHNA and CDR2 is YNFKEQ. The V end was cut by 7 bases, the J end by 7 bases, with 17 bases between. The CDR3 consists of 15 residues. CDR3 in DNA: TGTGCCAGCACCCCCCAAGGGGCGGGAAATTCACCCCTCCACTTT. As protein: CASTPQGAGNSPLHF.

The rearrangement links TRBV2 to TRBJ2-3, with D unclear. There are 13 residues in the CDR3. V was pared by 4 bases and J by 0 bases, with 5 bases between. The germline V gene encodes CDR1 SNHLY and CDR2 FYNNEI. CDR3 sequence: CASSADSTDTQYF. The CDR3 coding sequence is TGTGCCAGCAGTGCCGACAGCACAGATACGCAGTATTTT.

V and J are TRBV10-2 and TRBJ1-2; D not resolved. V lost 2 bases and J lost 1, with 8 bases in between. This CDR3 region has 14 residues. CDR1 and CDR2 from the germline V gene are WSHSY and SAAADI. The CDR3 region is CASSEGQLNYGYTF. The DNA for the CDR3 is TGCGCCAGCAGTGAGGGGCAGCTTAACTATGGCTACACCTTC.

V is TRBV2 and J is TRBJ1-5; D gene unclear. This CDR3 spans 16 amino acids. The V gene lost 3 bases and the J gene lost 0 bases, with 12 bases spanning the gap. CDR1 is SNHLY, CDR2 FYNNEI, per germline. The CDR3 here is CASSDVSNYSNQPQHF. The CDR3 DNA follows: TGTGCCAGCAGTGACGTGTCTAATTATAGCAATCAGCCCCAGCATTTT.

J is TRBJ1-5 and V is TRBV19; the match to TRBD1 covers 8 bases. Germline CDR1 is LNHDA and CDR2 is SQIVND (reference sequence). Unmatched junction bases numbered 12, after V lost 3 bases and J lost 8 bases. CDR3 length: 16 residues. CDR3 loop: CASSIRTGRRTEPQHF. The CDR3 nucleotides are TGTGCCAGTAGTATCCGGACAGGGAGGCGAACGGAGCCCCAGCATTTT.

The chain joins TRBV30 to TRBJ2-7; D unresolved. The CDR3 sequence is 15 residues long. Germline V lookup: CDR1 GTSNPN, CDR2 SVGIG (reference sequence). V lost 2 bases and J 0 bases, leaving 14 bases between the germline ends. CDR3 nucleotides: TGTGCCTGGAGTATGCACACTGGGATCTCCTACGAGCAGTACTTC. Encoded protein: CAWSMHTGISYEQYF.

The chain has TRBV12-5 and TRBJ1-1; D perhaps matches TRBD1 (5 bases). The germline gives CDR1 LGHNT, CDR2 FRNRAP. The CDR3 totals 17 residues. V lost 0 bases and J 6 bases, leaving 20 bases between the germline ends. The CDR3 spells CASGLVSQLGGTPEAFF. DNA for the CDR3: TGTGCTAGTGGTTTGGTTTCTCAGTTAGGAGGGACTCCTGAAGCTTTCTTT.

The rearrangement joins TRBV11-2 to TRBJ2-7, with D tentatively TRBD1 or TRBD2 (5 bases each). The V and J ends lost 5 bases and 0 bases respectively, with 8 bases between them. The germline gives CDR1 SGHAT, CDR2 FQNNGV. This CDR3 region has 13 residues. The CDR3 DNA reads TGTGCCAGCAGCCCCGGGACCTCCTACGAGCAGTACTTC. As protein: CASSPGTSYEQYF. The complete variable domain, with remaining parts taken from reference TRBV11-2 and TRBJ2-7, reads EAGVAQSPRYKIIEKRQSVAFWCNPISGHATLYWYQQILGQGPKLLIQFQNNGVVDDSQLPKDRFSAERLKGVDSTLKIQPAKLEDSAVYLCASSPGTSYEQYFGPGTRLTVT.

This chain links TRBV19 with TRBJ2-7; D unresolved. Germline V gene sequence: CDR1 LNHDA, CDR2 SQIVND (reference sequence). The CDR3 contains 13 residues. V was pared by 4 bases and J by 3 bases, with 10 bases between. The CDR3: CASSTRNSYEQYF. The CDR3, as DNA: TGTGCCAGTAGTACCAGAAACAGCTACGAGCAGTACTTC.

The rearrangement uses TRBV28 and TRBJ2-6; D is undetermined. The CDR3 is 16 amino acids. Germline lookup yields CDR1 MDHEN and CDR2 SYDVKM. Trimming removed 2 bases at V and 3 bases at J, with 11 bases between. CDR3 loop: CASSLVGGLGANVLTF. The CDR3 nucleotides are TGTGCCAGCAGTTTAGTCGGTGGGCTTGGGGCCAACGTCCTGACTTTC.